The 18 T cell receptor beta chains below were found in one sample sequenced in a study of control samples from healthy donors and cancer patients. Sequencing was performed with immunoSEQ multiplex PCR; in TCRdb, only in-frame clones are kept and a portion is missing. This table holds about 98,000 clones, approximately 78% found once. The sample was blood. The source of these receptors is a man between 60 and 70 years old in good health.

This clone was recorded a few times. The V and J genes are TRBV3-1 (or the pseudogene TRBV3-2) and TRBJ1-2; the D is unclear. The CDR3 covers 17 residues. Looked up from germline, CDR1 is LGHDT and CDR2 is YNNKEL (reference sequence). V was shortened by 2 bases and J by 5 bases, with 21 bases between the two germline ends. CDR3 nucleotides: TGTGCCAGCAGCCAATCCTTACTTGATAGGTCAAGTTATGGCTACACCTTC. It is translated as CASSQSLLDRSSYGYTF.

About this clone itself: A read error may account for a junction end that differs from germline. The gene calls are TRBV27 and TRBJ1-1; no definite D call. Germline V gene sequence: CDR1 MNHEY, CDR2 SMNVEV (reference sequence). There are 14 residues in the CDR3. CDR3 nucleotides: TGTGCCACCCCCCCTCCGGGCCCGAACGCTGAAGCTTTCTTT. This gives the protein CATPPPGPNAEAFF.

J is TRBJ1-1 and V is TRBV11-2, with D perhaps matching TRBD1 (5 bases). Germline V gene lookup returns CDR1 SGHAT and CDR2 FQNNGV. The V and J ends lost 0 bases and 10 bases respectively, with 12 bases between them. The CDR3 is made up of 13 amino acids. For the CDR3, the DNA is TGTGCCAGCAGCTTAGATCGGGGGAGGGCAGCTTTCTTT. Protein product: CASSLDRGRAAFF.

The genes are TRBV19 and TRBJ2-1, with D unclear. V was trimmed by 2 bases and J by 9 bases, leaving 8 bases between them. There are 12 residues in the CDR3. Germline values: CDR1 LNHDA, CDR2 SQIVND (reference sequence). CDR3 region: CASSIWMGEQFF. CDR3 in DNA: TGTGCCAGTAGTATATGGATGGGTGAGCAGTTCTTC. Full variable domain (rest looked up from reference TRBV19 and TRBJ2-1): DGGITQSPKYLFRKEGQNVTLSCEQNLNHDAMYWYRQDPGQGLRLIYYSQIVNDFQKGDIAEGYSVSREKKESFPLTVTSAQKNPTAFYLCASSIWMGEQFFGPGTRLTVL.

The V call is TRBV19, the J call TRBJ2-5, with D possibly matching TRBD1 (5 bases). CDR3 length: 13 amino acids. CDR1 and CDR2 (germline): LNHDA, SQIVND (reference sequence). V was cut by 5 bases and J by 7 bases, with 14 bases left in between. Here the CDR3 DNA reads TGTGCCAGTAGTGTACAGGTTCCAGGGACCCAGTACTTC. Residues: CASSVQVPGTQYF.

DNA of the CDR3: TGTGCCAGTAGCAATGGACAGGGGCAGCAGCCCCAGCATTTT. It yields the protein CASSNGQGQQPQHF. The J gene is TRBJ1-5, the V gene TRBV19; 9 nucleotides match TRBD1. The CDR3 length is 14 residues. CDR1 is LNHDA, CDR2 SQIVND, per germline (reference sequence). V dropped 6 bases and J dropped 7; count of bases not matched to a gene: 7.

The chain uses TRBV27 and TRBJ2-4; 12 bases are a match to TRBD1. Germline CDR1 reads MNHEY; CDR2 reads SMNVEV (reference sequence). This CDR3 contains 20 residues. Trimming took 5 bases from V and 1 from J; bases not matched to a gene: 15. CDR3 protein: CASSPRQGQGASWAKNIQYF. For the CDR3, the DNA is TGTGCCAGCAGTCCCCGGCAGGGACAGGGGGCAAGTTGGGCCAAAAACATTCAGTACTTC.

The rearrangement uses TRBV6-5 and TRBJ2-2; D uncertain. Germline lookup yields CDR1 MNHEY and CDR2 SVGAGI. The V gene lost 4 bases and the J gene lost 6 bases, with 12 bases spanning the gap. The CDR3 sequence is 14 residues long. The CDR3 sequence: CASSSSLGPGELFF. For the CDR3, the DNA is TGTGCCAGCAGTTCCTCCCTTGGCCCCGGGGAGCTGTTTTTT.

This clone appeared once. The chain is built from TRBV7-3 and TRBJ2-3; maybe TRBD1 (6 bases). In germline, CDR1 is SGHTA, CDR2 FQGTGA. The CDR3 extends over 14 amino acids. Trimming took 4 bases from V and 2 from J, leaving 10 bases between them. The CDR3 is CASSSDRVTDTQYF. As DNA, the CDR3 is TGTGCCAGCAGCTCGGACAGAGTCACAGATACGCAGTATTTT.

This rearrangement joins TRBV6-6 to TRBJ1-4; unclear D gene. This CDR3 is 16 amino acids long. Germline V gene data show CDR1 as MNHNY and CDR2 as SVGAGI (reference sequence). V gave up 8 bases and J gave up 3 bases, with 19 bases separating them. CDR3 region: CASGVLAGRPNEKLFF. The CDR3 DNA reads as TGTGCCAGCGGGGTGCTAGCGGGCAGGCCTAATGAAAAACTGTTTTTT.

This chain uses TRBV19 with TRBJ1-5, with D unclear. The V end was cut by 5 bases, the J end by 3 bases, with 11 bases between. Germline V gives CDR1 LNHDA, CDR2 SQIVND (reference sequence). The CDR3 is 14 amino acids. The CDR3 spells CASSHRAPNQPQHF. CDR3 coding DNA: TGTGCCAGTAGTCACCGGGCCCCCAATCAGCCCCAGCATTTT.

This clone was found once. The chain combines TRBV5-4 with TRBJ1-6; D is unclear. Between the trimmed V and J ends, which lost 10 bases and 7 bases, there was a span of 18 bases. Germline V gene sequence: CDR1 SGHNT, CDR2 YYREEE (reference sequence). The CDR3 covers 14 residues. Written as DNA, the CDR3 is TGTGCCCCAAGGGTTTTGGGATCAAATTCACCCCTCCACTTT. Residues: CAPRVLGSNSPLHF.

This clone showed up just a few times. The chain joins TRBV7-9 to TRBJ1-3, with D uncertain. The V end lost 2 bases, the J end lost 2 bases, and 7 bases lay between the germline ends. Germline-derived CDR1 and CDR2 are SEHNR and FQNEAQ (reference sequence). The CDR3 loop spans 14 amino acids. In DNA, the CDR3 is TGTGCCAGCAGCTTAAGGGAGACTGGAAACACCATATATTTT. It translates to CASSLRETGNTIYF. Full variable domain (rest looked up from reference TRBV7-9 and TRBJ1-3): DTGVSQNPRHKITKRGQNVTFRCDPISEHNRLYWYRQTLGQGPEFLTYFQNEAQLEKSRLLSDRFSAERPKGSFSTLEIQRTEQGDSAMYLCASSLRETGNTIYFGEGSWLTVV.

The V and J genes are TRBV2 and TRBJ2-7; 14 bases agree with TRBD2. This CDR3 is 16 amino acids long. The V gene end was trimmed by 6 bases and the J gene end by 9 bases; junction bases not matched to a gene: 13. CDR1 and CDR2 from the germline V gene are SNHLY and FYNNEI. In DNA, the CDR3 is TGTGCCAGCAGAGACTCGCCGGGACTAGCGGGAGATGTGCAGTACTTC. Translation: CASRDSPGLAGDVQYF.

The chain joins TRBV7-9 to TRBJ1-3, with TRBD1 identical over 7 bases. The CDR3 extends over 19 amino acids. The ends lost 1 base at V and 2 bases at J; junction bases unmatched: 14. Per germline, CDR1 SEHNR and CDR2 FQNEAQ (reference sequence). Written as DNA, the CDR3 is TGTGCCAGCAGCTTAGATGGGACAGCGCTAACCTACACTGGAAACACCATATATTTT. Translation: CASSLDGTALTYTGNTIYF.

This clone was observed once. This chain uses TRBV7-3 with TRBJ2-3; D not certain. This CDR3 is 13 amino acids long. CDR1 is SGHTA, CDR2 FQGTGA, per germline. The V and J ends lost 2 bases and 4 bases respectively, with 7 bases between them. CDR3 coding DNA: TGTGCCAGCAGCTTATTAGAGGCAGATACGCAGTATTTT. This sequence encodes CASSLLEADTQYF.

The chain has TRBV7-9 and TRBJ2-2; D gene uncertain. Germline V lookup: CDR1 SEHNR, CDR2 FQNEAQ (reference sequence). The CDR3 is 13 amino acids. Trimming pared 1 base from V and 7 bases from J, leaving 7 bases between. The CDR3, as DNA: TGTGCCAGCAGCTTAGACGGCGTCGGGGAGCTGTTTTTT. Translation gives CASSLDGVGELFF.

About this clone: At one of its ends the junction is not consistent with the germline gene, which may arise from a read error. The V gene is TRBV7-3, the J gene TRBJ1-1; no definite D call. Germline V gene sequence: CDR1 SGHTA, CDR2 FQGTGA. The CDR3 covers 14 residues. The CDR3 spells CASKVRVVNTVAFF. For the CDR3, the DNA is TGTGCCAGCAAAGTGAGGGTGGTGAACACTGTAGCTTTCTTT.